This T cell receptor (beta chain) was identified in a study of blood T cell repertoires in COVID-19. Turning to the study itself: Acute-phase and convalescent COVID-19 samples originated in the United States, Italy and Spain. T cells, B-cell-depleted T cells, or PBMCs supplied cDNA or gDNA.

The germline gives CDR1 MNHEY, CDR2 SMNVEV (reference sequence). V was clipped by 9 bases and J by 5 bases; unmatched bases: 9. The CDR3 runs 13 residues. This clone was seen a single time. Sequenced by immunoSEQ multiplex PCR; TCRdb stores in-frame clones only, minus some. The repertoire holds about 190,000 clones, with more than 70% as singletons. The chain links TRBV27 to TRBJ1-2; 7 bases align to TRBD1. The specimen was peripheral blood. This clonotype was sampled from a woman of 80 years or more with active or convalescent COVID-19. The CDR3: CASKEQGRYGYTF. DNA for the CDR3: TGTGCCAGTAAGGAACAGGGGCGATATGGCTACACCTTC.